The clone carrying this TCR beta chain was observed at least ten times. In each sample, at least 6.5 million PBMCs were isolated. The data are from a study of blood T cells in healthy people across ages. PCR was performed a second time for about 7 to 12 cycles using a sample-barcoded 5' primer and a J-beta primer mix. Each cDNA molecule was tagged by a template-switch adaptor with 12 random nucleotides. Using its own MiXCR run on the 5' RACE reads, TCRdb lists one record per CDR3 protein. The repertoire holds about 810,000 distinct CDR3 sequences, with around 36% as singletons. Germline V lookup: CDR1 SGHRS, CDR2 YFSETQ. Trimming removed 1 base from V and 4 bases from J; junction bases left unmatched: 8. This CDR3 is 16 amino acids long.

The sample comprised blood. The receptor was isolated from a man younger than 30 in good health. V is TRBV5-1 and J is TRBJ2-1; 7 bases align to TRBD2. CDR3 nucleotides: TGCGCCAGCAGCTTGAATGGGAGGGCTACATACAATGAGCAGTTCTTC. It is translated as CASSLNGRATYNEQFF.